Each of the 23 T cell receptor beta chains below was sequenced from the same sample in a study of T-cell reconstitution after alpha-beta-depleted transplantation in children. The TCRbeta library was prepared with unique molecular identifiers. TCRdb reanalysed the PCR reads using MiXCR and keeps one entry per CDR3 protein. The sample yields hundreds of thousands of distinct CDR3 sequences, about 11% seen once. The material was PBMCs from the stem cell graft donor, obtained from the stem cell graft. The receptor set was obtained from a human donor who donated a stem cell graft to a child with acute lymphoblastic leukemia.

On this clonotype: This clone may be a read error of a much larger clone one base away. The chain combines TRBV6-1 with TRBJ2-3, with D perhaps matching TRBD2 (7 bases). The germline CDR1 and CDR2 sequences are MNHNS and SASEGT. This CDR3 has 16 residues. The CDR3 reads CASSRGAPLSTDTHYF. Written as DNA, the CDR3 is TGTGCCAGCAGCCGGGGGGCCCCTCTGAGCACAGATACGCATTATTTT.

This chain links TRBV5-4 with TRBJ2-2; 9 nucleotides line up with TRBD1. The CDR3 extends over 14 amino acids. Germline lookup yields CDR1 SGHNT and CDR2 YYREEE (reference sequence). Trimming removed 3 bases from V and 8 bases from J; junction bases left unmatched: 5. The CDR3 DNA reads as TGTGCCAGCAGCTCCGGGACAGGGAGTGGGGAGCTGTTTTTT. This translates into CASSSGTGSGELFF.

This clonotype has ten or more counts. The V gene is TRBV6-6, the J gene TRBJ1-2, with D uncertain. The V gene's germline CDR1 is MNHNY and CDR2 SVGAGI (reference sequence). The CDR3 sequence is 12 residues long. CDR3 amino acids: CARSKDGYGYTF. In DNA form, the CDR3 reads TGTGCGCGAAGTAAGGACGGCTATGGCTACACCTTC.

In its sample, this clonotype was seen many times. The CDR3 region is CASSPSINYGYTF. For the CDR3, the DNA is TGTGCCAGCAGTCCTAGTATAAACTATGGCTACACCTTC. The chain joins TRBV2 to TRBJ1-2; D not resolved. This CDR3 contains 13 residues. V was cut by 5 bases and J by 2 bases, with 9 bases left in between. Germline V CDR1 and CDR2: SNHLY, FYNNEI.

As for this clonotype: This may come from a read error, since a much larger clone is one base off. The rearrangement uses TRBV12-3 or TRBV12-4 and TRBJ1-6, with unresolved D. This CDR3 contains 14 residues. This CDR3 is CASSLGNFNSPIHF. The CDR3 DNA reads as TGTGCCAGCAGTTTAGGAAACTTTAATTCACCCATCCACTTT.

This clonotype has a count of ten or more. The chain couples TRBV9 to TRBJ2-1, with D possibly TRBD1 on 5 matching bases. There are 13 residues in the CDR3. Trimming took off 0 bases at V and 5 bases at J, with 6 bases between the two ends. The germline CDR1 and CDR2 sequences are SGDLS and YYNGEE. DNA of the CDR3: TGTGCCAGCAGCGTAGGACAGAACAATGAGCAGTTCTTC. Residues: CASSVGQNNEQFF.

This clonotype has only a few counts. The rearrangement links TRBV30 to TRBJ1-1; D perhaps matches TRBD1 (6 bases). CDR3 length: 13 amino acids. V dropped 5 bases and J dropped 3 bases, with 13 bases sitting between them. Germline V gene lookup returns CDR1 GTSNPN and CDR2 SVGIG (reference sequence). The CDR3 sequence is CAWSEGVDTEAFF. In nucleotides, the CDR3 is TGTGCCTGGTCGGAGGGGGTGGACACTGAAGCTTTCTTT.

This clonotype has at least ten counts. The gene calls are TRBV20-1 and TRBJ1-1; no definite D call. V was trimmed by 3 bases and J by 2 bases, leaving 7 bases between them. Germline V lookup: CDR1 DFQATT, CDR2 SNEGSKA (reference sequence). This CDR3 contains 12 residues. The CDR3 coding sequence is TGCAGTGCTAGCCCGTCCAACACTGAAGCTTTCTTT. The encoded protein is CSASPSNTEAFF.

The V and J genes are TRBV11-2 and TRBJ1-5; possibly TRBD1 for D (6 bases). The V and J ends lost 5 bases and 0 bases respectively, with 11 bases between them. The CDR3 has 15 residues. Germline V gene data show CDR1 as SGHAT and CDR2 as FQNNGV. For the CDR3, the DNA is TGTGCCAGCAGCATTGACAGGAGTAGCAATCAGCCCCAGCATTTT. It encodes CASSIDRSSNQPQHF.

This clonotype was picked up many times. The gene calls are TRBV6-2 or TRBV6-3 and TRBJ2-6; 9 bases agree with TRBD1. V lost 7 bases, J lost 3 bases, and 7 bases stayed unmatched. Germline V lookup: CDR1 MNHEY, CDR2 SVGEGT. There are 16 residues in the CDR3. CDR3 nucleotide sequence: TGTGCCAGCATCCGGGACAGGGCAAGTGGGGCCAACGTCCTGACTTTC. Translating it yields CASIRDRASGANVLTF.

This clonotype was recorded at least ten times. V is TRBV11-2 and J is TRBJ2-5; possible D gene TRBD2, 6 bases. Trimming took 2 bases from V and 1 from J, leaving 11 bases between them. CDR3 length: 15 residues. Germline V CDR1 and CDR2: SGHAT, FQNNGV. The CDR3: CASSLYVGGQETQYF. The CDR3 DNA reads as TGTGCCAGCAGCTTATACGTGGGGGGCCAAGAGACCCAGTACTTC. The entire variable domain, with the rest obtained from reference TRBV11-2 and TRBJ2-5, is as follows: EAGVAQSPRYKIIEKRQSVAFWCNPISGHATLYWYQQILGQGPKLLIQFQNNGVVDDSQLPKDRFSAERLKGVDSTLKIQPAKLEDSAVYLCASSLYVGGQETQYFGPGTRLLVL.

Many counts were recorded for this clonotype. The V gene is TRBV30, the J gene TRBJ2-2; a weak D match, TRBD1 (6 bases). The germline V gene encodes CDR1 GTSNPN and CDR2 SVGIG (reference sequence). The CDR3 is 15 residues long. Deletions cut 0 bases from V and 4 bases from J, with 12 bases between. The chain's CDR3 is CAWSVPTGRTGELFF. The CDR3 coding sequence is TGTGCCTGGAGTGTACCAACAGGGCGCACCGGGGAGCTGTTTTTT.

This clonotype was seen ten or more times. V usage is TRBV7-9 and J usage is TRBJ2-1, with 10 positions matching TRBD2. CDR1 is SEHNR, CDR2 FQNEAQ, per germline (reference sequence). V shed 3 bases and J 9 bases; nucleotides not matched to a gene: 11. The CDR3 extends over 16 amino acids. In nucleotides, the CDR3 is TGTGCCAGCAGCTTTAGGACTAGCGGAGGGGGCGGTGAGCAGTTCTTC. It translates to CASSFRTSGGGGEQFF.

This clonotype was seen ten or more times. The rearrangement links TRBV14 to TRBJ2-3; D is uncertain. CDR1 and CDR2 (germline): SGHDN, FVKESK. The CDR3 extends over 13 amino acids. V was pared by 0 bases and J by 4 bases, with 5 bases between. The CDR3 region is CASSQDYSDTQYF. The CDR3, as DNA: TGTGCCAGCAGCCAAGATTATTCAGATACGCAGTATTTT.

This clonotype was detected ten times or more. This chain joins TRBV7-2 and TRBJ2-3, with D perhaps matching TRBD1 or TRBD2 (5 bases each). V was clipped by 1 base and J by 4 bases, with 12 bases between them. The CDR3 totals 15 residues. Germline loops: CDR1 SGHTA, CDR2 FQGNSA. Written as DNA, the CDR3 is TGTGCCAGCAGCTTAGGAGGGGATAAGGCAGATACGCAGTATTTT. Translated: CASSLGGDKADTQYF.

The chain has TRBV7-2 and TRBJ2-7; a weak D match, TRBD1 (6 bases). CDR3 size: 14 residues. Looked up from germline, CDR1 is SGHTA and CDR2 is FQGNSA. Deletions cut 1 base from V and 1 base from J, with 8 bases between. The CDR3 is CASSLDRVSYEQYF. CDR3 coding DNA: TGTGCCAGCAGCTTAGACAGGGTTTCCTACGAGCAGTACTTC.

This clonotype was recorded at least ten times. This chain connects TRBV29-1 to TRBJ1-2; 7 nucleotides match TRBD1. Germline V gene lookup returns CDR1 SQVTM and CDR2 ANQGSEA. CDR3 length: 13 amino acids. V was clipped by 4 bases and J by 4 bases; unmatched bases: 6. The CDR3 loop reads CSVVLGTAYGYTF. CDR3 sequence (DNA): TGCAGCGTTGTTCTTGGGACAGCCTATGGCTACACCTTC.

This rearrangement joins TRBV6-1 to TRBJ1-4; 7 positions agree with TRBD1. Germline CDR1 reads MNHNS; CDR2 reads SASEGT. Unmatched junction bases numbered 15, after V lost 5 bases and J lost 3 bases. The CDR3 contains 18 residues. CDR3 amino acids: CASSPRGQLRRPNEKLFF. The CDR3, as DNA: TGTGCCAGCAGTCCCCGGGGACAGCTCCGGCGGCCTAATGAAAAACTGTTTTTT.

This chain connects TRBV6-5 to TRBJ2-1; possible D gene TRBD1, 6 bases. With 5 bases removed from V and 6 bases from J, the gap between germline ends came to 8 bases. This CDR3 is 12 amino acids long. Germline CDR1 reads MNHEY; CDR2 reads SVGAGI. CDR3 residues: CASSRTVNEQFF. The CDR3 nucleotides read TGTGCCAGCAGTCGGACAGTCAATGAGCAGTTCTTC.

In this sample, this clonotype turned up a few times. The rearrangement uses TRBV5-1 and TRBJ2-1; the match to TRBD2 covers 12 bases. Trimming took 6 bases from V and 9 from J; bases not matched to a gene: 13. The CDR3 loop spans 16 amino acids. Looked up from germline, CDR1 is SGHRS and CDR2 is YFSETQ. The CDR3 reads CASNPQTSGGIGEQFF. The CDR3 DNA is TGCGCCAGCAACCCTCAAACTAGCGGGGGGATCGGTGAGCAGTTCTTC. The complete variable domain, with remaining parts taken from reference TRBV5-1 and TRBJ2-1, reads KAGVTQTPRYLIKTRGQQVTLSCSPISGHRSVSWYQQTPGQGLQFLFEYFSETQRNKGNFPGRFSGRQFSNSRSEMNVSTLELGDSALYLCASNPQTSGGIGEQFFGPGTRLTVL.

In this sample, this clonotype turned up many times. The genes are TRBV9 and TRBJ2-7, with D perhaps matching TRBD1 (6 bases). There are 15 residues in the CDR3. Trimming stripped 2 bases from V and 1 base from J, with 13 bases between. Germline V gives CDR1 SGDLS, CDR2 YYNGEE. The CDR3 here is CASSVSGTTSYEQYF. The DNA for the CDR3 is TGTGCCAGCAGCGTGTCCGGGACAACGTCCTACGAGCAGTACTTC.

This clonotype has a count of ten or more. The chain carries TRBV5-1 and TRBJ1-1; D is uncertain. The germline V gene has CDR1 SGHRS and CDR2 YFSETQ. With 2 bases removed from V and 5 bases from J, the gap between germline ends came to 13 bases. The CDR3 is made up of 14 amino acids. The CDR3 DNA sequence: TGCGCCAGCAGCTTCGATGGGGATGGTACTGAAGCTTTCTTT. Its protein is CASSFDGDGTEAFF.

On this clonotype itself: A much larger clone differs from this one at a single base, so this may be a read error. The chain has TRBV15 and TRBJ2-5, with 8 bases that match TRBD2. Looked up from germline, CDR1 is LNHNV and CDR2 is YYDKDF (reference sequence). The CDR3 length is 17 residues. The V segment lost 1 base and the J segment 5 bases; nucleotides outside the gene matches: 12. The CDR3 nucleotides read TGTGCCACCAGCAGAGCCTCCCTGCGGGGGGCAGGTGAGACCCAGTACTTC. It is translated as CATSRASLRGAGETQYF.